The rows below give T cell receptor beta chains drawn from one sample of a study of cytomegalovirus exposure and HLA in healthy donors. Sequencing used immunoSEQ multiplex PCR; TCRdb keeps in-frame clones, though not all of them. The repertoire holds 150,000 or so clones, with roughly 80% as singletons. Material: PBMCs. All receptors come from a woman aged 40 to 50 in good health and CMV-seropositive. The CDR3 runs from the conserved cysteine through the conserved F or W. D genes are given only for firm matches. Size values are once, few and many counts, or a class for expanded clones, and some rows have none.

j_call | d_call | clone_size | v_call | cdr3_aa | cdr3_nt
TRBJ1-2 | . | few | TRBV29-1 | CSGQQGGGYTF | TGCAGCGGACAACAGGGCGGCGGCTACACCTTC
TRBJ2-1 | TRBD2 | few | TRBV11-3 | CASSSTSGRGYEQFF | TGTGCCAGCAGCTCAACTAGCGGGAGAGGCTATGAGCAGTTCTTC
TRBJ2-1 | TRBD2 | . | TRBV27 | CASSLSSGRPSYNEQFF | TGTGCCAGCAGTTTATCTAGCGGGAGACCCTCCTACAATGAGCAGTTCTTC
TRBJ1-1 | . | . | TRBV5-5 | CASSLYRENTEAFF | TGTGCCAGCAGCTTATACAGGGAGAACACTGAAGCTTTCTTT
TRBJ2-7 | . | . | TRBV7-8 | CASSYRTVSSYEQYF | TGTGCCAGCAGCTATCGGACTGTCAGCTCCTACGAGCAGTACTTC
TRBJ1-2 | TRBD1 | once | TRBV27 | CASSSTITGDGGYTF | TGTGCCAGCAGTTCAACTATAACAGGGGACGGTGGCTACACCTTC
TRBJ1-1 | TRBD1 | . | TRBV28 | CASSRPGQGAMSTEAFF | TGTGCCAGCAGTCGACCCGGACAGGGGGCGATGAGCACTGAAGCTTTCTTT
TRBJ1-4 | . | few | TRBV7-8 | CASSLRQGLLFF | TGTGCCAGCAGCTTAAGGCAGGGACTACTGTTTTTT
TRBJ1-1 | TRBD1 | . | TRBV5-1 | CASSLANTGQGATFF | TGCGCCAGCAGCTTGGCGAACACCGGCCAGGGGGCTACTTTCTTT
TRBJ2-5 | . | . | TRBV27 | CASRPGLGGETQYF | TGTGCCAGCAGACCGGGACTAGGGGGCGAGACCCAGTACTTC
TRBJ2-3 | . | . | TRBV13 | CASSSLERGSTDTQYF | TGTGCCAGCAGCTCCCTCGAGCGAGGGAGCACAGATACGCAGTATTTT
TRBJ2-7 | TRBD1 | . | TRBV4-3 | CASSQTTGVEQYF | TGCGCCAGCAGCCAAACCACAGGGGTCGAGCAGTACTTC